Given below is one T cell receptor beta chain in context. The antigen is not known. This specimen comes from a study of T cell responses to AZD1222 COVID-19 vaccine. The study's findings and limits: Recipients of AZD1222 seropositive at baseline numbered only five or six. The donor cohort was predominantly white British with a female majority, and clonal diversity may have been underestimated. Among spike-specific TCRs, nearly half reportedly target unmutated variant regions.

Germline lookup yields CDR1 MDHEN and CDR2 SYDVKM. V was cut by 4 bases and J by 0 bases, with 16 bases left in between. CDR3 length: 16 residues. Some clones are missing from TCRdb's copy, which holds only in-frame ones; the method was immunoSEQ multiplex PCR. The sample lists approximately 71,000 clones; 60% to 85% were seen once. The chain employs TRBV28 and TRBJ2-7; the D gene could be TRBD1 or TRBD2 (5 bases each). This sequence was found in an adult in good health. The input for sequencing was peripheral blood, taken on day 0 of AZD1222 vaccination. CDR3 region: CASSSTGTGNSYEQYF. CDR3 sequence (DNA): TGTGCCAGCAGTTCGACCGGGACGGGTAACTCCTACGAGCAGTACTTC.